This T cell receptor beta chain emerged from a study of OX40 agonist ivuxolimab in advanced cancers. On the study more broadly: Ivuxolimab, which is an agonistic anti-OX40 (CD134) antibody, was administered to the patients. The mean age was roughly 60 years, ranging from about 20 to 79, with 65% to 90% of participants male.

The assay was immunoSEQ multiplex PCR, and TCRdb's table has in-frame clones only and misses some. Here the sample spans approximately 79,000 clones, 80% to 90% being singletons. The V and J ends lost 11 bases and 3 bases, in that order; junction bases with no gene match: 3. Germline lookup yields CDR1 SNHLY and CDR2 FYNNEI. The CDR3 length is 12 residues. This clone appeared a few times. This material consisted of CD4+ or CD8+ T cells sorted from blood, taken in a trial of the OX40 agonist ivuxolimab. The chain recombines TRBV2 with TRBJ1-2, with TRBD1 identical over 10 bases. The receptor's source is an adult with an advanced solid tumor such as melanoma, head and neck, liver or kidney cancer. In DNA, the CDR3 is TGTGCCGGAGGACAGGGGGACTATGGCTACACCTTC. Its translation is CAGGQGDYGYTF. The variable domain in full, completed from reference TRBV2 and TRBJ1-2, reads EPEVTQTPSHQVTQMGQEVILRCVPISNHLYFYWYRQILGQKVEFLVSFYNNEISEKSEIFDDQFSVERPDGSNFTLKIRSTKLEDSAMYFCAGGQGDYGYTFGSGTRLTVV.